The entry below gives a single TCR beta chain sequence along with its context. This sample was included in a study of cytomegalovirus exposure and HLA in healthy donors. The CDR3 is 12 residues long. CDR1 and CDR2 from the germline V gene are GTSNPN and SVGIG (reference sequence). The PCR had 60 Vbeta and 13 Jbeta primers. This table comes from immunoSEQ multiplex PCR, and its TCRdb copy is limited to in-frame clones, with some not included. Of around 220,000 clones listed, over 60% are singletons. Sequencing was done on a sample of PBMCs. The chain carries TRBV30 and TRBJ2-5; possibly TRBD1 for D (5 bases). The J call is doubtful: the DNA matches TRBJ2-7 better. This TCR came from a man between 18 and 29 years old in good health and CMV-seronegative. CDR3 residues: CAWSSQGYEQYF. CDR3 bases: TGTGCCTGGAGTTCCCAGGGCTACGAGCAGTACTTC.